This record looks at one T cell receptor (beta chain) sequence and its context. Its antigen is unidentified. The sample comes from a study of CD8 T cells in ankylosing spondylitis. Quantitative 5'-RACE was performed with molecular barcodes, and it yielded the TCR beta libraries. Each CDR3 protein is one row after TCRdb ran MiXCR on the 5' RACE reads. The sample carries roughly 440,000 distinct CDR3 sequences, under 20% recorded once. Findings and limits, study-wide: A TCR beta motif of roughly eight highly homologous variants seemed to mark ankylosing spondylitis blood. Reports of some motif variants in reactive arthritis synovial fluid and blood predate this one. Researchers report that disease-linked clones proved CD8+ and relatively rare in peripheral blood. Disease-linked clones reportedly showed significant enrichment in matched ankylosing spondylitis synovial fluid.

The source is a male donor with ankylosing spondylitis. Sequencing was done on a sample of blood, either unsorted or a sorted T cell fraction (not recorded which).

The CDR3 DNA reads TGCAGTGCTAGCCCCCAGGCTGAAGCTTTCTTT. Translating it yields CSASPQAEAFF. The chain is built from TRBV20-1 and TRBJ1-1; no definite D call. This CDR3 contains 11 residues. The V end lost 3 bases, the J end lost 6 bases, and 8 bases lay between the germline ends. Germline values: CDR1 DFQATT, CDR2 SNEGSKA (reference sequence).